This T cell receptor beta chain is drawn from a study of blood T cell repertoires in COVID-19. In the study overall: T cells, B-cell-depleted T cells, or PBMCs provided the cDNA or gDNA that served as material.

Participant reports of clinical history set cohort assignment. Among Cohort 3 donors, those recovered had two negative PCRs, clearance, or symptom resolution. TCRdb's copy holds only in-frame clones and misses some; the assay was immunoSEQ multiplex PCR. The table lists about 200,000 clones, around 89% of them singletons, with approximately 8% in the top ten. This CDR3 is 13 amino acids long. V lost 5 bases and J 5 bases, leaving 7 bases between the germline ends. From germline, CDR1 is MNHEY and CDR2 SVGEGT. Input material: PBMCs or T cells enriched from blood (not recorded which). The sequence came from a woman aged 18-29 years who had recovered from COVID-19. V is TRBV6-2 or TRBV6-3 and J is TRBJ1-6, with a weak D call TRBD1 (6 bases). Written as DNA, the CDR3 is TGTGCCAGCAGTCGGACAGATAATTCACCCCTCCACTTT. Translation gives CASSRTDNSPLHF.